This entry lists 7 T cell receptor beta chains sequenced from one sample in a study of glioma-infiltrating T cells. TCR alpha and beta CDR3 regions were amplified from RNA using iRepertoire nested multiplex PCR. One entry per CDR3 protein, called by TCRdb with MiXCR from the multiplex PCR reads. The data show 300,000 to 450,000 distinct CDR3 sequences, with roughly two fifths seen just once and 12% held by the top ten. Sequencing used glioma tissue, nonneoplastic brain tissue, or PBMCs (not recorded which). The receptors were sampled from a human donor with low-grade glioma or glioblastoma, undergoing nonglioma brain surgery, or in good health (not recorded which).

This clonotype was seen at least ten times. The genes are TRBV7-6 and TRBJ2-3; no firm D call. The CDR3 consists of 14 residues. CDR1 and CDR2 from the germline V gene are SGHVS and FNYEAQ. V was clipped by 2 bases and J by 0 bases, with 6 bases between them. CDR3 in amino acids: CASSLPQSTDTQYF. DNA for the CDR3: TGTGCCAGCAGCTTACCCCAGAGCACAGATACGCAGTATTTT.

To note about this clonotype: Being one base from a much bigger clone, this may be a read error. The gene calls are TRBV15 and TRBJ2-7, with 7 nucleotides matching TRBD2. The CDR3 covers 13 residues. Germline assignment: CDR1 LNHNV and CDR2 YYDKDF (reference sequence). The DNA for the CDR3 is TGTGCCGCCAGCAGACTAGCTGGATACGAGCAGTACTTC. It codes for CAASRLAGYEQYF.

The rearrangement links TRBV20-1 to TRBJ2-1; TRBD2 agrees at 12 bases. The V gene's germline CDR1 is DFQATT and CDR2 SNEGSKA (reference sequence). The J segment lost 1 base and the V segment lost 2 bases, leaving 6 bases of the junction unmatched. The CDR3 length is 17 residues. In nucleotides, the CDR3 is TGCAGTGCTAGAAGTCTAGCGGGAGGGCCATCCTACAATGAGCAGTTCTTC. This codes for CSARSLAGGPSYNEQFF.

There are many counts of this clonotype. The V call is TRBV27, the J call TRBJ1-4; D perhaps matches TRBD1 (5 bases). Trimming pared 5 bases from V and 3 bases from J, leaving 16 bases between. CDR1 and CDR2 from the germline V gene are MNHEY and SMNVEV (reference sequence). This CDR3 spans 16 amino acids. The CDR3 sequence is CASSLLRAGPNEKLFF. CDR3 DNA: TGTGCCAGCAGTCTACTCCGGGCAGGGCCTAATGAAAAACTGTTTTTT.

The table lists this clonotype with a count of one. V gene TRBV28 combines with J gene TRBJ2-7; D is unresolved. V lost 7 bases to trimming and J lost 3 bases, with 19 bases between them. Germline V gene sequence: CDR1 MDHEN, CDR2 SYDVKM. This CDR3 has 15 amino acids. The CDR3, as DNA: TGTGCCAGCATCCATCACCGTGCTATAGGCTACGAGCAGTACTTC. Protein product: CASIHHRAIGYEQYF.

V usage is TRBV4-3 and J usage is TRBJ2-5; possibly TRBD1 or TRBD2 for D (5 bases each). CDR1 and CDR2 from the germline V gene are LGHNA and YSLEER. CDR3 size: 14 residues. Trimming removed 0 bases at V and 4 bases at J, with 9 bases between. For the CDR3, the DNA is TGCGCCAGCAGCCAAGAGAGGGGTTTAGAGACCCAGTACTTC. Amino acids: CASSQERGLETQYF.

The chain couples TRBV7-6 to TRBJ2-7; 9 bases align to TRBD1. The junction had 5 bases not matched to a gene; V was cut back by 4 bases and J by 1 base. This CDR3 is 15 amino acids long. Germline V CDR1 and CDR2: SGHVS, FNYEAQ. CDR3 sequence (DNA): TGTGCCAGCAGCTCCATACAGGGGGCATCCTACGAGCAGTACTTC. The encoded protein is CASSSIQGASYEQYF. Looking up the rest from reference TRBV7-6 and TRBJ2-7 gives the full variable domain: GAGVSQSPRYKVTKRGQDVALRCDPISGHVSLYWYRQALGQGPEFLTYFNYEAQQDKSGLPNDRFSAERPEGSISTLTIQRTEQRDSAMYRCASSSIQGASYEQYFGPGTRLTVT.